This passage covers 19 T cell receptor beta chains from one sample sequenced in a study of T-cell reconstitution after alpha-beta-depleted transplantation in children. A TCRbeta library incorporating unique molecular identifiers was prepared. TCRdb fed the PCR reads into MiXCR, producing one record per CDR3 protein. The repertoire consists of about 980,000 distinct CDR3 sequences, with about 30% occurring once and the leading ten covering 25% to 35%. Sample: PBMCs, mostly from graft donor cells, taken 360 days after TCRalphabeta/CD19-depleted stem cell transplant. The source is a boy under three years old who had a stem cell transplant for SCID, so the T cells may come from the graft donor.

CDR3 sequence: CAISLAGGYEQYF. CDR3 DNA sequence: TGTGCCATCTCGCTAGCGGGGGGATACGAGCAGTACTTC. This chain uses TRBV10-3 with TRBJ2-7; 11 bases align to TRBD2. The CDR3 extends over 13 amino acids. V shed 8 bases and J 4 bases; nucleotides not matched to a gene: 4. Germline V gene lookup returns CDR1 ENHRY and CDR2 SYGVKD.

This rearrangement joins TRBV28 to TRBJ2-1; 12 bases are shared with TRBD2. The CDR3 is made up of 18 amino acids. The V and J ends lost 4 bases and 4 bases, in that order; junction bases with no gene match: 11. Germline lookup yields CDR1 MDHEN and CDR2 SYDVKM. The DNA of the CDR3 is TGTGCCAGCAGTTACCCTCTACTAGCGGGGGGAGTATACAATGAGCAGTTCTTC. This translates into CASSYPLLAGGVYNEQFF.

This clonotype appeared a few times. V gene TRBV5-1 combines with J gene TRBJ2-1; 12 nucleotides agree with TRBD1. V lost 4 bases, J lost 7 bases, and 6 bases stayed unmatched. Germline CDR1 reads SGHRS; CDR2 reads YFSETQ. The CDR3 is 15 amino acids. The CDR3 DNA reads TGCGCCAGCAGCGACCGGGACAGGGGGCGAAATGAGCAGTTCTTC. It is translated as CASSDRDRGRNEQFF.

The rearrangement joins TRBV4-3 to TRBJ2-3; D may be TRBD1 (6 bases). The V end lost 2 bases, the J end lost 3 bases, and 15 bases lay between the germline ends. Germline V CDR1 and CDR2: LGHNA, YSLEER. CDR3 length equals 16 residues. Written as DNA, the CDR3 is TGCGCCAGCAGCCAAAACCTACAGGGAAGGACAGATACGCAGTATTTT. Translation gives CASSQNLQGRTDTQYF.

This clonotype was counted a few times. The chain combines TRBV5-1 with TRBJ2-1; the match to TRBD2 covers 7 bases. The CDR3 covers 14 residues. Trimming at V came to 3 bases and at J to 5 bases, leaving 5 bases not matched to a gene. Germline CDR1 reads SGHRS; CDR2 reads YFSETQ. CDR3 residues: CASSYVTSNNEQFF. Here the CDR3 DNA reads TGCGCCAGCAGCTATGTGACTAGCAACAATGAGCAGTTCTTC.

This clonotype turned up a few times. This chain links TRBV19 with TRBJ2-1, with D possibly called TRBD1 or TRBD2 (7 bases each). Trimming pared 5 bases from V and 9 bases from J, leaving 23 bases between. Germline CDR1 LNHDA, CDR2 SQIVND (reference sequence). CDR3 length: 16 residues. For the CDR3, the DNA is TGTGCCAGTAGTCCCAGACAGGGAGGGAGGTTTAGTGAGCAGTTCTTC. Residues: CASSPRQGGRFSEQFF.

This clonotype was observed a few times. The rearrangement uses TRBV18 and TRBJ2-1, with unresolved D. In germline, CDR1 is KGHSH, CDR2 LQKENI. The CDR3 is 16 amino acids. The V gene lost 3 bases and the J gene lost 0 bases, with 12 bases spanning the gap. CDR3 protein: CASSPVSVSSYNEQFF. CDR3 nucleotide sequence: TGTGCCAGCTCACCGGTCTCGGTGAGCTCCTACAATGAGCAGTTCTTC. Using reference TRBV18 and TRBJ2-1 for the parts outside the CDR3, the full variable domain is NAGVMQNPRHLVRRRGQEARLRCSPMKGHSHVYWYRQLPEEGLKFMVYLQKENIIDESGMPKERFSAEFPKEGPSILRIQQVVRGDSAAYFCASSPVSVSSYNEQFFGPGTRLTVL.

This clonotype was seen only a few times. The genes are TRBV27 and TRBJ2-7; 11 bases are a match to TRBD2. J was trimmed by 5 bases and V by 2 bases; bases with no gene match: 17. Germline V gene lookup returns CDR1 MNHEY and CDR2 SMNVEV (reference sequence). The CDR3 runs to 19 residues. The CDR3 loop reads CASSLRTSGPGAAMDEQYF. The DNA for the CDR3 is TGTGCCAGCAGTTTACGGACTAGCGGGCCGGGGGCCGCTATGGACGAGCAGTACTTC.

The chain links TRBV12-3 or TRBV12-4 to TRBJ2-1, with D tentatively TRBD1 or TRBD2 (5 bases each). V was clipped by 5 bases and J by 8 bases, with 16 bases between them. The CDR3 extends over 14 amino acids. The CDR3 sequence is CASSDGGPWDEQFF. DNA for the CDR3: TGTGCCAGCAGTGATGGGGGACCTTGGGATGAGCAGTTCTTC.

In this sample, this clonotype turned up a few times. V is TRBV10-3 and J is TRBJ2-3, with a tentative D call TRBD2 (5 bases). Germline CDR1 reads ENHRY; CDR2 reads SYGVKD. The CDR3 length is 14 residues. The V end was cut by 6 bases, the J end by 4 bases, with 14 bases between. The CDR3 coding sequence is TGTGCCATCAGCCTAGCACCCGGGGCAGATACGCAGTATTTT. Protein product: CAISLAPGADTQYF.

This clonotype showed up just a few times. The genes are TRBV3-1 and TRBJ2-1, with no clear D. CDR3 length: 12 residues. Germline CDR1 reads LGHDT; CDR2 reads YNNKEL (reference sequence). V was trimmed by 3 bases and J by 6 bases, leaving 6 bases between them. CDR3 loop: CASSQEFNEQFF. CDR3 DNA sequence: TGTGCCAGCAGCCAGGAATTCAATGAGCAGTTCTTC.

The table lists this clonotype with a few counts. This chain uses TRBV5-1 with TRBJ2-1; 8 nucleotides line up with TRBD2. The J segment lost 7 bases and the V segment lost 2 bases, leaving 5 bases of the junction unmatched. Germline V lookup: CDR1 SGHRS, CDR2 YFSETQ. CDR3 length equals 14 residues. CDR3 DNA sequence: TGCGCCAGCAGCTTCGGGGGGGCGCAGAATGAGCAGTTCTTC. Translated, it gives CASSFGGAQNEQFF.

This chain connects TRBV3-1 to TRBJ2-5; no clear D gene. The CDR3 runs 13 residues. Germline V gene data show CDR1 as LGHDT and CDR2 as YNNKEL (reference sequence). The V gene lost 0 bases and the J gene lost 7 bases, with 9 bases spanning the gap. CDR3: CASSQEGEGTQYF. For the CDR3, the DNA is TGTGCCAGCAGCCAAGAGGGTGAAGGGACCCAGTACTTC.

In the case of this clonotype: One end of the junction fails to match germline, which may point to a read error. The CDR3 DNA follows: TGTGTCTGGAGTGTATCCCAACAGGGCGCCAGGTACTTC. Protein sequence: CVWSVSQQGARYF. The chain has TRBV30 and TRBJ2-7; D may be TRBD1 (6 bases). In germline, CDR1 is GTSNPN, CDR2 SVGIG (reference sequence). CDR3 length: 13 residues.

The V gene is TRBV24-1, the J gene TRBJ1-3; D unclear. The CDR3 length is 13 residues. CDR1 is KGHDR and CDR2 is SFDVKD in the germline V gene. Trimming took off 5 bases at V and 0 bases at J, with 4 bases between the two ends. This chain's CDR3 is CATSGSSGNTIYF. Written as DNA, the CDR3 is TGTGCCACCAGTGGCAGCTCTGGAAACACCATATATTTT.

The CDR3 loop is CATSRVTGPSSYEQYF. DNA for the CDR3: TGTGCCACCAGCAGAGTCACAGGGCCGTCCTCCTACGAGCAGTACTTC. The chain carries TRBV15 and TRBJ2-7; a weak D match, TRBD1 (6 bases). V was shortened by 1 base and J by 0 bases, with 13 bases between the two germline ends. From germline, CDR1 is LNHNV and CDR2 YYDKDF (reference sequence). This CDR3 contains 16 residues. The full variable domain, its missing parts supplied by reference TRBV15 and TRBJ2-7, is DAMVIQNPRYQVTQFGKPVTLSCSQTLNHNVMYWYQQKSSQAPKLLFHYYDKDFNNEADTPDNFQSRRPNTSFCFLDIRSPGLGDTAMYLCATSRVTGPSSYEQYFGPGTRLTVT.

The V gene is TRBV2, the J gene TRBJ1-3; 7 bases line up with TRBD1. Germline V gives CDR1 SNHLY, CDR2 FYNNEI. The ends lost 5 bases at V and 4 bases at J; junction bases unmatched: 11. This CDR3 has 16 residues. The DNA for the CDR3 is TGTGCCAGCAGTTATGGACAGGCGAAACAAGGAAACACCATATATTTT. It encodes CASSYGQAKQGNTIYF.

The rearrangement uses TRBV28 and TRBJ2-7, with 8 bases fitting TRBD1. The germline V gene has CDR1 MDHEN and CDR2 SYDVKM. The CDR3 is made up of 19 amino acids. Losses at the gene ends were 5 bases for V and 4 bases for J; bases not matched to a gene: 22. DNA for the CDR3: TGTGCCAGCAGTGCAATCCCGGGACAGGCTTCGAAGGGGGAGTACGAGCAGTACTTC. Translating it yields CASSAIPGQASKGEYEQYF.

This sequence joins TRBV4-2 and TRBJ2-5; 8 nucleotides align to TRBD2. The ends lost 4 bases at V and 3 bases at J; junction bases unmatched: 7. From germline, CDR1 is LGHNA and CDR2 YNFKEQ. The CDR3 length is 15 residues. CDR3 amino acids: CASSLGLAEKETQYF. The CDR3 region has the DNA TGTGCCAGCAGCCTCGGACTAGCCGAAAAAGAGACCCAGTACTTC.